This entry concerns a single T cell receptor (beta chain). The clone's antigen remains unknown. Base-call qualities are not available, and no considerably larger clone is one nucleotide away. These data originate in a study of PD-L1 blockade in urothelial cancer (dated 2017 in TCRdb). Regarding the complete study: All patients started therapy in about 2014 and received atezolizumab 1,200 mg intravenously every 3 weeks. About nine tenths of the roughly 30 patients were males with bladder-origin urothelial cancer, and about 65% of the roughly 30 reported a prior smoking history. An ECOG performance status of 0 or 1 was recorded for the patients, and 0 to 3 prior chemotherapy regimens had been received by the patients. Blood samples were analyzed at two time points: 3 weeks after treatment start (second dose) and 6 weeks after treatment start. A median of approximately 140,000 T cells and some 82,000 unique TCRs was obtained from blood samples, and a median clonality of roughly 0.08 was observed. The study, an exploratory multi-omic analysis, examined somatic, immune and clinical correlates of response to PD-L1 blockade with atezolizumab in urothelial cancer. Pretreatment tumor samples and matched peripheral blood, collected serially before and after atezolizumab treatment, underwent TCR sequencing. Durable clinical benefit meant progression-free survival longer than 6 months, and TCR features were also tested against progression-free and overall survival. Whole exome sequencing and RNA sequencing of pretreatment tumors were performed alongside TCR sequencing in the same patients. Several patients achieved durable clinical benefit and fewer than 25 did not. Pretreatment blood TCR-seq was available for fewer than 30 patients, at least one posttreatment blood collection was obtained for some 24 patients, and tumor TCR-seq was available for some 24 patients. Results the study describes overall, beyond this receptor: Because the sample size was small (n ≈ 30) and many of the analyses were exploratory, the results are meant to be hypothesis-generating. Greater expansion of tumor-associated TCR clones in peripheral blood 3 weeks after the start of treatment was observed in patients with durable benefit (n ≈ 22, p = 0.022). A pretreatment peripheral blood TCR clonality below the median was linked to improved progression-free and overall survival.

Sequences SGHAT (CDR1) and FQNNGV (CDR2) are obtained from the germline V gene. Reading from cysteine to phenylalanine, the CDR3 counts 18 amino acids. Just the 54-base CDR3 DNA is kept, in frame starting at base 1. V and J are trimmed by 0 bases and 4 bases, and the gene matches miss 10 bases of the junction. What this sample's time point label stands for: pretreatment peripheral blood. A cohort of 25 to 30 patients with locally advanced or metastatic urothelial carcinoma, treated at Memorial Sloan Kettering on a trial protocol, was included. Peripheral blood mononuclear cells were collected pretreatment and during treatment, with between 1 and 8 total time points per patient. The Qiagen DNeasy Blood extraction kit was used to purify genomic DNA from total PBMCs and tumor samples. Collected pretreatment and during treatment, PBMCs were isolated and stored as previously described. Synthetic TCR analog templates were spiked into each PCR so that absolute template abundance could be estimated from read counts. TCRbeta CDR3 regions were amplified from genomic DNA with bias-controlled V and J gene primers using the immunoSEQ assay. Rearranged TCRbeta segments were sequenced at approximately 20X coverage. The paper's processing steps were these. Sequencing errors were corrected by clustering, and CDR3s were annotated against IMGT so that V, D and J genes could be assigned. Out-of-frame and stop-codon sequences were excluded, and only productive TCRbeta rearrangements were used in downstream analyses. Clonality was calculated as one minus the Shannon entropy normalized by the log of the number of unique productive sequences. Clones differing between time points or between blood and tumor were identified by Fisher's exact test with Benjamini-Hochberg correction at adjusted p below 0.01. In its TCRdb copy, this immuneACCESS table keeps in-frame sequences only and misses some clones. Where compared with another copy, unresolved V genes explain less than half of these, and the others have no known cause. V, J and clone size were drawn from that table, and D and trimming were deduced from the DNA. Present in this sample are over 65,000 clones, roughly 88% of which were seen just once. The top ten hold 4.5% to 5% of the sample.

Recombination linked TRBV11-2 to TRBJ2-2, and TRBD1 aligns with 8 junction nucleotides. The specimen was PBMCs, collected around atezolizumab (anti-PD-L1) treatment. The sequence came from a man between 65 and 85 years old with urothelial cancer. The nucleotide sequence is TGTGCCAGCAGCTTAGATCCGCCAGGGGGCTGGTCCACCGGGGAGCTGTTTTTT. Its protein product is CASSLDPPGGWSTGELFF.